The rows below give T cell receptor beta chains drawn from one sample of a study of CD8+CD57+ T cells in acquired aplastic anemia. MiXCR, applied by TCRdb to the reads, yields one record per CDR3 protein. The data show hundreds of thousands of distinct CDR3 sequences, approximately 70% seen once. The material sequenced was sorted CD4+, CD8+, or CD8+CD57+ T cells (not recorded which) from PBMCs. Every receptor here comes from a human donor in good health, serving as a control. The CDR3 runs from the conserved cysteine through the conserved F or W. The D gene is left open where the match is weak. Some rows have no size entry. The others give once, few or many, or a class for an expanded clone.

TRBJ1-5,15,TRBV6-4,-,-,CAISEAGWGNQPQHF,TGTGCCATCAGTGAGGCGGGATGGGGCAATCAGCCCCAGCATTTT
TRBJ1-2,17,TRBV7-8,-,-,CASSLAGVVQYFGGYTF,-
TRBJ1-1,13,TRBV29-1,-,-,CSVRIAPNTKAFF,TGCAGCGTAAGGATAGCGCCGAACACTAAAGCTTTCTTT
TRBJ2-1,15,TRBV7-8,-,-,CASSLETARGNPQFF,TGTGCCAGCAGCTTAGAAACCGCACGGGGCAATCCTCAGTTCTTC
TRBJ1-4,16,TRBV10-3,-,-,CAISETSGGTNEKLFF,TGTGCCATCAGTGAGACTAGCGGTGGAACTAATGAAAAACTGTTTTTT
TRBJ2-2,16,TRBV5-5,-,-,CASSFQGGGSAGELFF,TGTGCCAGCAGCTTCCAAGGTGGCGGTTCCGCTGGGGAGCTGTTTTTT
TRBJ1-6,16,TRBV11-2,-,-,CASSLDYRWRSSPLHF,TGTGCCAGCAGCTTAGATTATAGATGGCGTTCTTCACCCCTCCACTTT
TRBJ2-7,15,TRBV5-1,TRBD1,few,CASSRDRGPLYEQYF,TGCGCCAGCAGCAGGGACAGGGGCCCTCTCTACGAGCAGTACTTC
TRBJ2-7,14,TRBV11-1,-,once,CATTPGTDSYEQYF,TGTGCCACCACGCCCGGGACTGACAGCTACGAGCAGTACTTC
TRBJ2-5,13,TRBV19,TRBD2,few,CASGTSGRETQYF,TGTGCCAGCGGGACTAGCGGGAGAGAGACCCAGTACTTC
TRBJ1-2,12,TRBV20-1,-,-,CSAPHPPDSYTF,TGCAGTGCCCCACACCCCCCGGATAGCTACACCTTC
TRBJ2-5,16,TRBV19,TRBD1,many,CASSRTGGAGQETQYF,TGTGCCAGTAGTAGGACAGGGGGGGCCGGCCAAGAGACCCAGTACTTC
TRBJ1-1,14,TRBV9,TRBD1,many,CASSVRDRVTEAFF,TGTGCCAGCAGCGTCCGGGACAGGGTCACTGAAGCTTTCTTT
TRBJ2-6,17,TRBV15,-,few,CATSRIGHSTGANVLTF,TGTGCCACCAGCAGAATCGGACATTCAACTGGGGCCAACGTCCTGACTTTC
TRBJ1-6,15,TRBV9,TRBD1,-,CASSVDGTGFSPLHF,TGTGCCAGCAGCGTAGACGGGACAGGGTTTTCACCCCTCCACTTT
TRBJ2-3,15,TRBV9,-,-,CASSAKGQTDEKQYF,TGTGCCAGCAGCGCGAAGGGGCAGACAGATGAAAAACAGTATTTT